These T cell receptor beta chains were read from a single sample in a study of blood T cell repertoires in COVID-19. Using immunoSEQ multiplex PCR, the repertoire was profiled, and TCRdb retains in-frame clones only, with some absent. The sample gives around 60,000 clones, 75% to 85% of which show up once; under 35% is in the top ten. Sequencing input: peripheral blood. The source is a human donor in a cohort sampled during active COVID-19. The CDR3 runs from the conserved cysteine through the conserved F or W. The order of the fields is clone size, CDR3 length, V gene, D gene, J gene, CDR3 protein, CDR3 DNA. A D gene is named only where the DNA matches it firmly. Expanded clones get a size class; other rows say once, few or many, or leave the size out.

clone size: -; CDR3 length: 15; V gene: TRBV27; D gene: -; J gene: TRBJ2-7; CDR3 protein: CASGRPRGASYEQYF; CDR3 DNA: TGTGCCAGCGGACGCCCTCGTGGGGCCTCCTACGAGCAGTACTTC
clone size: -; CDR3 length: 13; V gene: TRBV11-2; D gene: TRBD1; J gene: TRBJ2-7; CDR3 protein: CASSSRDRGIVYF; CDR3 DNA: TGTGCCAGCAGCTCGAGGGACAGGGGGATTGTGTACTTC
clone size: many; CDR3 length: 14; V gene: TRBV6-2/TRBV6-3; D gene: TRBD1; J gene: TRBJ1-1; CDR3 protein: CASSGQGRITEAFF; CDR3 DNA: TGTGCCAGCAGCGGACAGGGAAGGATCACTGAAGCTTTCTTT
clone size: -; CDR3 length: 12; V gene: TRBV9; D gene: -; J gene: TRBJ2-3; CDR3 protein: CASSVRGDTQYF; CDR3 DNA: TGTGCCAGCAGCGTACGAGGAGATACGCAGTATTTT
clone size: -; CDR3 length: 14; V gene: TRBV19; D gene: TRBD1; J gene: TRBJ1-3; CDR3 protein: CASSIRDRGNTIYF; CDR3 DNA: TGTGCCAGTAGTATCCGGGACAGAGGAAACACCATATATTTT
clone size: once; CDR3 length: 16; V gene: TRBV7-9; D gene: -; J gene: TRBJ2-7; CDR3 protein: CASSRITVNSLHEQYF; CDR3 DNA: TGTGCCAGCAGCCGTATTACAGTTAACTCCCTCCACGAGCAGTACTTC
clone size: -; CDR3 length: 14; V gene: TRBV28; D gene: TRBD2; J gene: TRBJ2-7; CDR3 protein: CASRPGGRNYEQYF; CDR3 DNA: TGTGCCAGCAGGCCGGGAGGACGCAACTACGAGCAGTACTTC
clone size: -; CDR3 length: 13; V gene: TRBV6-5; D gene: TRBD1; J gene: TRBJ1-2; CDR3 protein: CASKKQGNYGYTF; CDR3 DNA: TGTGCCAGCAAAAAACAGGGGAACTATGGCTACACCTTC
clone size: -; CDR3 length: 13; V gene: TRBV18; D gene: -; J gene: TRBJ2-3; CDR3 protein: CASSPEATGTQYF; CDR3 DNA: TGTGCCAGCTCACCAGAGGCCACAGGGACGCAGTATTTT
clone size: -; CDR3 length: 13; V gene: TRBV7-2; D gene: TRBD1; J gene: TRBJ1-2; CDR3 protein: CASSTRTGRGYTF; CDR3 DNA: TGTGCCAGCAGCACACGGACAGGCCGGGGCTACACCTTC
clone size: -; CDR3 length: 17; V gene: TRBV7-9; D gene: -; J gene: TRBJ1-3; CDR3 protein: CASSLVGRKVSGNTIYF; CDR3 DNA: TGTGCCAGCAGCTTAGTAGGGAGAAAGGTCTCTGGAAACACCATATATTTT
clone size: -; CDR3 length: 15; V gene: TRBV11-2; D gene: -; J gene: TRBJ1-5; CDR3 protein: CASSLGATGNQPQHF; CDR3 DNA: TGTGCCAGCAGCTTGGGGGCTACGGGCAATCAGCCCCAGCATTTT
clone size: -; CDR3 length: 13; V gene: TRBV7-9; D gene: TRBD1; J gene: TRBJ2-7; CDR3 protein: CASSPLTGGEQYF; CDR3 DNA: TGTGCCAGCAGCCCTCTCACAGGGGGGGAGCAGTACTTC
clone size: -; CDR3 length: 14; V gene: TRBV5-1; D gene: TRBD1; J gene: TRBJ1-2; CDR3 protein: CASSFRTGGDGYTF; CDR3 DNA: TGCGCCAGCAGTTTTCGGACAGGGGGCGATGGCTACACCTTC
clone size: -; CDR3 length: 16; V gene: TRBV5-5; D gene: TRBD1; J gene: TRBJ2-2; CDR3 protein: CASSPDRGRGTGELFF; CDR3 DNA: TGTGCCAGCAGCCCTGACAGGGGAAGAGGCACCGGGGAGCTGTTTTTT
clone size: -; CDR3 length: 15; V gene: TRBV5-1; D gene: TRBD2; J gene: TRBJ2-5; CDR3 protein: CASSLAGGPLETQYF; CDR3 DNA: TGCGCCAGCAGCTTGGCGGGAGGGCCGTTGGAGACCCAGTACTTC
clone size: once; CDR3 length: 11; V gene: TRBV7-9; D gene: TRBD1; J gene: TRBJ1-1; CDR3 protein: CRQGVNTEAFF; CDR3 DNA: TGCCGACAGGGGGTGAACACTGAAGCTTTCTTT